A selection of T cell receptor beta chains follows, all from one sample in a study of CD8 T cells in Susac syndrome. TCRdb independently ran MiXCR on the immunoSEQ multiplex PCR reads; one entry per CDR3 protein. This table holds about 120,000 distinct CDR3 sequences, around 90% found once. Sequenced material: CD4+ T cells from PBMCs. These receptor sequences come from a human donor in good health. Each CDR3 is given with its conserved first and last residue. Fields, in order: J gene, D gene, clone size, V gene, CDR3 DNA, CDR3 protein. A D gene is named only where the DNA matches it firmly. Size is stated for part of the rows, as once, few or many counts, or as a class when the clone is expanded.

>TRBJ2-5|NA|NA|TRBV19
TGTGCCAGTAGTCTCTCCCCCGCCCAAGAGACCCAGTACTTC
CASSLSPAQETQYF
>TRBJ1-1|NA|NA|TRBV5-1
TGCGCCAGCAGCTTGCAGGTCGTGGGCACTGAAGCTTTCTTT
CASSLQVVGTEAFF
>TRBJ2-1|TRBD2|NA|TRBV30
TGTGCCTGGAGTGGGGGTGGGAGGGCCCGGAATGAGCAGTTCTTC
CAWSGGGRARNEQFF
>TRBJ1-1|NA|NA|TRBV5-1
TGCGCCAGCAGCTTGGGGGGAAATTCTGAAGCTTTCTTT
CASSLGGNSEAFF
>TRBJ1-5|NA|NA|TRBV4-3
TGCGCCAGCAGCCCAACTTCATGGGGGAATCAGCCCCAGCATTTT
CASSPTSWGNQPQHF
>TRBJ1-5|TRBD1|NA|TRBV2
TGTGCCAGCAGTGAACAGGGACAGGGTCAGCCCCAGCATTTT
CASSEQGQGQPQHF
>TRBJ1-1|NA|NA|TRBV29-1
TGCAGCGTTGAAGGACGTGAGGGAGCTTTCTTT
CSVEGREGAFF
>TRBJ1-1|NA|NA|TRBV18
TGTGCCAGCTCACCGGACAGTAAGATGAACACTGAAGCTTTCTTT
CASSPDSKMNTEAFF
>TRBJ2-7|TRBD2|NA|TRBV4-3
TGCGCCAGCAGCCAGGATCTTTTACTAGCGGGTGGTTTGAACGAGCAGTACTTC
CASSQDLLLAGGLNEQYF
>TRBJ2-5|TRBD1|NA|TRBV29-1
TGCAGCGTTGCCACGGGACAGGGGCTAGAGACCCAGTACTTC
CSVATGQGLETQYF
>TRBJ1-4|NA|NA|TRBV12-3/TRBV12-4
TGTGCCAGCAGAGAGGGGATAAGTAATGAAAAACTGTTTTTT
CASREGISNEKLFF
>TRBJ2-7|NA|NA|TRBV9
TGTGCCAGCAGCGTAGCTAAGGGTCCATACGAGCAGTACTTC
CASSVAKGPYEQYF
>TRBJ2-7|NA|NA|TRBV29-1
TGCAGCGCTCGGGACGGAGCCTACGAGCAGTACTTC
CSARDGAYEQYF
>TRBJ2-4|TRBD2|NA|TRBV2
TGTGCCAGCAGTTTGAGAGCGGGGGGTATGGACCGTGGCATTCAGTACTTC
CASSLRAGGMDRGIQYF
>TRBJ2-7|NA|NA|TRBV27
TGTGCCAGCAGGAAAATAGGACCCCACTTACTCTACGAGCAGTACTTC
CASRKIGPHLLYEQYF
>TRBJ1-1|NA|NA|TRBV7-2
TGTGCCAGCAGCGAACAGGGACCCCACACTGAAGCTTTCTTT
CASSEQGPHTEAFF
>TRBJ2-7|NA|NA|TRBV5-8
TGTGCCAGCAGCAATGCCTACGAGCAGTACTTC
CASSNAYEQYF
>TRBJ1-6|NA|NA|TRBV5-6
TGTGCCAGCAGTCTACCTCAGACGAATTCACCCCTCCACTTT
CASSLPQTNSPLHF
>TRBJ2-7|NA|few|TRBV4-3
TGCGCCAGCAGCCAAGATGCCGGGCCCTTCTACGAGCAGTACTTC
CASSQDAGPFYEQYF
>TRBJ1-3|NA|NA|TRBV3-1
TGTGCCAGCAGCGTAATGGGACCTGGAAACACCATATATTTT
CASSVMGPGNTIYF
>TRBJ2-1|TRBD2|NA|TRBV3-1
TGTGCCAGCAGCCAACCCCGGACTAGCGGGAACGGCGGGGGGAATGAGCAGTTCTTC
CASSQPRTSGNGGGNEQFF
>TRBJ2-3|NA|NA|TRBV15
TGTGCCACCAGCGGTTCCCTTGTACATACGCAGTATTTT
CATSGSLVHTQYF
>TRBJ1-2|TRBD1|NA|TRBV7-9
TGTGCCAGCAGCCGATCCCGGGACAGTGGACTTGGCTACACCTTC
CASSRSRDSGLGYTF
>TRBJ2-5|NA|NA|TRBV5-1
TGCGCCAGCTCGGCCGGAATTCAAGAGACCCAGTACTTC
CASSAGIQETQYF
>TRBJ1-5|NA|NA|TRBV7-2
TGTGCCAGCAGCCCCGTTAGGAATCAGCCCCAGCATTTT
CASSPVRNQPQHF
>TRBJ2-7|TRBD2|NA|TRBV12-5
TGTGCTAGTGCCCTTAGCGGGGGGGCCCACGAGCAGTACTTC
CASALSGGAHEQYF
>TRBJ1-5|NA|NA|TRBV7-8
TGTGCCAGCAGCTTAGCGCGCGGGTATAGCAATCAGCCCCAGCATTTT
CASSLARGYSNQPQHF
>TRBJ1-1|NA|NA|TRBV19
TGTGCCAGTAAGAGCCAGTGGCGGGGGCGAAGGACTGAAGCTTTCTTT
CASKSQWRGRRTEAFF
>TRBJ2-7|NA|NA|TRBV7-7
TGTGCCAGCAGCTCCGGGCCCCAGAGGGAGCAGTACTTC
CASSSGPQREQYF
>TRBJ2-1|TRBD2|NA|TRBV29-1
TGCAGCGTTGAAGATTTGGCTAGCGGGGTTAACGAGCCCCCCTACAATGAGCAGTTCTTC
CSVEDLASGVNEPPYNEQFF
>TRBJ1-1|TRBD1|NA|TRBV2
TGTGCCAGCAGTGAAGGGGGACAGGGGAACACTGAAGCTTTCTTT
CASSEGGQGNTEAFF
>TRBJ2-1|NA|NA|TRBV3-1
TGTGCCAGCAGCCCCTCCACGTATGAGCAGTTCTTC
CASSPSTYEQFF
>TRBJ1-1|NA|NA|TRBV5-4
TGTGCCAGCAGATCACAGGGATTCGTTGACACTGAAGCTTTCTTT
CASRSQGFVDTEAFF
>TRBJ2-7|TRBD1|NA|TRBV9
TGTGCCAGCAGCGTAGCTGTTGGACAGGGTCAGGCCGAGCAGTACTTC
CASSVAVGQGQAEQYF
>TRBJ2-7|TRBD1|NA|TRBV2
TGTGCCACCATGACAGGGGGAACCTACGAGCAGTACTTC
CATMTGGTYEQYF
>TRBJ1-1|NA|once|TRBV7-9
TGTGCCAGCAGCCTAGAAAACACTGAAGCTTTCTTT
CASSLENTEAFF
>TRBJ1-2|NA|NA|TRBV29-1
TGCAGCGGTGGAAAACGGGGGGTTTACGATGGCTACACCTTC
CSGGKRGVYDGYTF
>TRBJ2-4|NA|once|TRBV29-1
TGCAGCGTGCTCGGACAGTTTGCCAAAAACATTCAGTACTTC
CSVLGQFAKNIQYF
>TRBJ2-3|NA|NA|TRBV11-2
TGTGCCAGCAGCGCGAGCACAGATACGCAGTATTTT
CASSASTDTQYF
>TRBJ2-7|NA|NA|TRBV4-3
TGCGCCAGCAGCCAAGGGTCGGGAGCCTACGAGCAGTACTTC
CASSQGSGAYEQYF
>TRBJ1-1|TRBD1|NA|TRBV5-5
TGTGCCAGCAGCTTACGTGACAGGGGGCGCGGATTTCTTATGAACACTGAAGCTTTCTTT
CASSLRDRGRGFLMNTEAFF
>TRBJ1-2|TRBD1|NA|TRBV7-9
TGTGCCAGCAGCACGACCGGGACAGCCGTCTATGGCTACACCTTC
CASSTTGTAVYGYTF
>TRBJ2-4|NA|NA|TRBV7-9
TGTGCCAGCAGCTTGGTACAGGGAGTGCGCCTAGCCAAAAACATTCAGTACTTC
CASSLVQGVRLAKNIQYF
>TRBJ2-1|NA|NA|TRBV14
TGTGCCAGCAGCCAAGGCCCGGGAGCGAACTACAATGAGCAGTTCTTC
CASSQGPGANYNEQFF
>TRBJ1-5|TRBD1|NA|TRBV7-9
TGTGCCAGCAGCCCAGACAGGGCGGTTAGCAATCAGCCCCAGCATTTT
CASSPDRAVSNQPQHF
>TRBJ1-1|NA|NA|TRBV6-5
TGTGCCAGCAGGATCAAGCCGAACACTGAAGCTTTCTTT
CASRIKPNTEAFF
>TRBJ2-7|NA|NA|TRBV19
TGTGCCAGTTCCAGCCAAGGGGCGGTAAACGAGCAGTACTTC
CASSSQGAVNEQYF
>TRBJ2-7|NA|few|TRBV29-1
TGCAGCGGGAGGCCCACCCCTTTTGGCGAGCAGTACTTC
CSGRPTPFGEQYF
>TRBJ1-2|TRBD1|NA|TRBV6-2/TRBV6-3
TGTGCCAGCAGTACAGGGGGCCGCGGCTACACCTTC
CASSTGGRGYTF
>TRBJ2-7|NA|NA|TRBV29-1
TGCAGCGTTGTATTAAGGGCCTACGAGCAGTACTTC
CSVVLRAYEQYF
>TRBJ1-1|NA|few|TRBV29-1
TGCAGCGTTGAAGACGACGAAGCTTTCTTT
CSVEDDEAFF
>TRBJ2-7|NA|once|TRBV12-3/TRBV12-4
TGTGCCAGCAGTTTCAGTAGACCCTACGAGCAGTACTTC
CASSFSRPYEQYF
>TRBJ2-3|NA|NA|TRBV6-2/TRBV6-3
TGTGCCAGCAGAGCAAACGCGGGGTCCACAGATACGCAGTATTTT
CASRANAGSTDTQYF